Each of the 29 T cell receptor beta chains below was sequenced from the same sample in a study of blood T cells in healthy people across ages. A sample-barcoded 5' primer and a J-beta primer mix were used in a second PCR of roughly 7 to 11 cycles. TCRdb processed the 5' RACE reads anew with MiXCR; each CDR3 protein has one entry. The sample carries around 1.5 million distinct CDR3 sequences, about 43% recorded once. The specimen was blood. All receptors come from a woman under 30 in good health.

The table lists this clonotype with a few counts. This chain joins TRBV7-2 and TRBJ2-1; D might be TRBD2 (6 bases). Germline V gene sequence: CDR1 SGHTA, CDR2 FQGNSA. V was pared by 9 bases and J by 2 bases, with 11 bases between. The CDR3 is 13 residues long. DNA for the CDR3: TGTGCCAGTTCTAGCGCGACCTACAATGAGCAGTTCTTC. Protein product: CASSSATYNEQFF.

J is TRBJ2-1 and V is TRBV6-1, with D maybe TRBD2 (5 bases). Per germline, CDR1 MNHNS and CDR2 SASEGT. The CDR3 is 16 amino acids. V lost 3 bases to trimming and J lost 7 bases, with 19 bases between them. This chain's CDR3 is CASSDGGGARGNEQFF. The CDR3 DNA follows: TGTGCCAGCAGTGATGGAGGAGGCGCGAGAGGGAATGAGCAGTTCTTC.

This clonotype was detected only once. The V call is TRBV5-1, the J call TRBJ2-7; no reliable D call. Germline lookup yields CDR1 SGHRS and CDR2 YFSETQ. The CDR3 covers 14 residues. The V end lost 2 bases, the J end lost 2 bases, and 11 bases lay between the germline ends. CDR3 in amino acids: CASSLNGVAYEQYF. The DNA for the CDR3 is TGCGCCAGCAGCTTAAACGGAGTCGCCTACGAGCAGTACTTC.

The rearrangement links TRBV6-6 to TRBJ2-7, with 9 bases that match TRBD2. This CDR3 spans 14 amino acids. The germline gives CDR1 MNHNY, CDR2 SVGAGI (reference sequence). Trimming at V came to 7 bases and at J to 2 bases, leaving 6 bases not matched to a gene. As DNA, the CDR3 is TGTGCCAGCAAACTAGCGGGTCCGACCTACGAGCAGTACTTC. Residues: CASKLAGPTYEQYF.

V and J are TRBV18 and TRBJ1-5; 11 bases fit TRBD1. This CDR3 spans 14 amino acids. Germline CDR1 reads KGHSH; CDR2 reads LQKENI. The V segment lost 4 bases and the J segment 7 bases; nucleotides outside the gene matches: 3. The CDR3 sequence is CASSQDRGLQPQHF. CDR3 bases: TGTGCCAGCTCACAGGACAGGGGGCTCCAGCCCCAGCATTTT.

The chain joins TRBV4-2 to TRBJ2-5; 10 positions match TRBD1. The V gene end was trimmed by 0 bases and the J gene end by 2 bases; junction bases not matched to a gene: 3. The CDR3 runs to 16 residues. Germline V gene lookup returns CDR1 LGHNA and CDR2 YNFKEQ. As DNA, the CDR3 is TGTGCCAGCAGCCAAGATGGGGGACAGGGGCAAGAGACCCAGTACTTC. It yields the protein CASSQDGGQGQETQYF.

Only a few counts were recorded for this clonotype. This chain connects TRBV12-3 or TRBV12-4 to TRBJ2-3; 8 positions agree with TRBD2. The CDR3 contains 19 residues. Trimming cost V 3 bases and J 4 bases; bases outside gene matches: 18. CDR3 sequence reads: CASSLIPLGGSGTADTQYF. DNA of the CDR3: TGTGCCAGCAGTTTGATTCCCCTGGGGGGTAGCGGGACGGCAGATACGCAGTATTTT.

The table lists this clonotype with a few counts. This rearrangement joins TRBV9 to TRBJ2-1, with 10 nucleotides matching TRBD2. The V and J ends lost 4 bases and 5 bases, in that order; junction bases with no gene match: 6. Germline CDR1 reads SGDLS; CDR2 reads YYNGEE. This CDR3 region has 15 residues. This chain's CDR3 is CASSFSGGPDNEQFF. CDR3 coding DNA: TGTGCCAGCAGCTTTAGCGGGGGGCCGGACAATGAGCAGTTCTTC.

This clonotype was recorded only once. The chain joins TRBV7-9 to TRBJ2-1, with D perhaps being TRBD1 or TRBD2 (5 bases each). CDR1 is SEHNR, CDR2 FQNEAQ, per germline (reference sequence). Trimming cost V 4 bases and J 2 bases, with 15 bases left between them. This CDR3 has 16 amino acids. CDR3 nucleotide sequence: TGTGCCAGCAGCTCGGTTGGGGGAAGGGCCTACAATGAGCAGTTCTTC. Translating gives CASSSVGGRAYNEQFF. Based on the CDR3 plus reference TRBV7-9 and TRBJ2-1, the full variable domain is DTGVSQNPRHKITKRGQNVTFRCDPISEHNRLYWYRQTLGQGPEFLTYFQNEAQLEKSRLLSDRFSAERPKGSFSTLEIQRTEQGDSAMYLCASSSVGGRAYNEQFFGPGTRLTVL.

The rearrangement links TRBV10-1 to TRBJ2-2; possibly TRBD1 or TRBD2 for D (6 bases each). Germline V lookup: CDR1 WNHNN, CDR2 SYGVQD (reference sequence). The CDR3 extends over 16 amino acids. V lost 1 base, J lost 3 bases, and 12 bases lay in between. The CDR3 DNA sequence: TGCGCCAGCAGTGAGTTCCGGGGGCCCTACACCGGGGAGCTGTTTTTT. Protein product: CASSEFRGPYTGELFF.

This rearrangement joins TRBV10-3 to TRBJ1-1; the D gene is possibly TRBD1 (5 bases). CDR3 length: 14 residues. The V end was cut by 4 bases, the J end by 1 base, with 10 bases between. Germline CDR1 and CDR2: ENHRY and SYGVKD. CDR3 DNA: TGTGCCATCAGTGGCGGGGCACAGAACACTGAAGCTTTCTTT. Its translation: CAISGGAQNTEAFF.

This rearrangement joins TRBV28 to TRBJ2-3; 7 bases are a match to TRBD2. The CDR3 totals 15 residues. Trimming removed 4 bases from V and 2 bases from J; junction bases left unmatched: 6. Germline values: CDR1 MDHEN, CDR2 SYDVKM. In DNA, the CDR3 is TGTGCCAGCAGTTCGCCGGGGGGTAACACAGATACGCAGTATTTT. It is translated as CASSSPGGNTDTQYF.

The chain carries TRBV5-1 and TRBJ2-2; 9 bases are a match to TRBD1. The CDR3 is 15 amino acids. From germline, CDR1 is SGHRS and CDR2 YFSETQ. V shed 7 bases and J 6 bases; nucleotides not matched to a gene: 10. The CDR3 DNA reads TGCGCCAGCCGGCCGGGACAGGGAGAGGCCGGGGAGCTGTTTTTT. Residues: CASRPGQGEAGELFF.

The chain uses TRBV4-1 and TRBJ2-2, with D maybe TRBD1 (5 bases). V lost 4 bases to trimming and J lost 3 bases, with 12 bases between them. This CDR3 contains 15 residues. Germline assignment: CDR1 MGHRA and CDR2 YSYEKL. DNA of the CDR3: TGCGCCAGCAGCCCGCTGGGGCAGTACACCGGGGAGCTGTTTTTT. It encodes CASSPLGQYTGELFF.

This clonotype was picked up a small number of times. The chain uses TRBV6-4 and TRBJ2-7; no clear D. The DNA end favors TRBJ2-5, so the J call may be wrong. This CDR3 is 16 amino acids long. CDR1 and CDR2 (germline): MRHNA, SNTAGT. In DNA form, the CDR3 reads TGTGCCAGCGGCAAAGGCTCCTTTGGGCCGTATGAGACCCAGTACTTC. Its translation is CASGKGSFGPYETQYF.

This sequence joins TRBV25-1 and TRBJ1-6; D ambiguous. Germline V CDR1 and CDR2: MGHDK, SYGVNS. The CDR3 loop spans 15 amino acids. Trimming left V 1 base short and J 9 bases short, with 13 bases between. Here the CDR3 reads CASSESGKRSSPLHF. Written as DNA, the CDR3 is TGTGCCAGCAGTGAATCCGGTAAGAGGAGTTCACCCCTCCACTTT.

This chain connects TRBV24-1 to TRBJ2-5, with a weak D call TRBD2 (6 bases). Gene TRBJ2-7 matches the end of the DNA better, so the J call may be wrong. From germline, CDR1 is KGHDR and CDR2 SFDVKD. This CDR3 contains 14 residues. This CDR3 is CATSGAGPPHEQYF. The CDR3 bases are TGTGCCACCAGTGGCGCGGGGCCTCCCCACGAGCAGTACTTC.

J is TRBJ2-3 and V is TRBV2; the D is unclear. This CDR3 comprises 13 residues. Germline V gene sequence: CDR1 SNHLY, CDR2 FYNNEI. Deletions cut 7 bases from V and 5 bases from J, with 13 bases between. CDR3 sequence: CASIREALDTQYF. The CDR3 DNA follows: TGTGCCAGCATCCGTGAGGCGTTAGATACGCAGTATTTT.

The chain has TRBV29-1 and TRBJ2-7; 9 bases fit TRBD1. Germline CDR1 is SQVTM and CDR2 is ANQGSEA. Losses at the gene ends were 6 bases for V and 4 bases for J; bases not matched to a gene: 10. The CDR3 covers 14 residues. The CDR3 DNA sequence: TGCAGCGTGACCACAGGGGGCAGTTTGTACGAGCAGTACTTC. This translates into CSVTTGGSLYEQYF.

V and J are TRBV12-3 or TRBV12-4 and TRBJ1-2; D not resolved. This CDR3 has 16 amino acids. Trimming pared 4 bases from V and 6 bases from J, leaving 21 bases between. The CDR3: CASSYSASMFRDGYTF. In DNA, the CDR3 is TGTGCCAGCAGTTACTCAGCGTCAATGTTCCGGGATGGCTACACCTTC.

The chain is built from TRBV6-5 and TRBJ2-5, with D uncertain. The J call may be faulty, since TRBJ2-7 better matches the DNA end. CDR3 length: 13 residues. Germline values: CDR1 MNHEY, CDR2 SVGAGI. The CDR3 nucleotides are TGTGCCAGCAATGGCAGGAAAAGTTACGAGCAGTACTTC. Protein: CASNGRKSYEQYF.

The chain links TRBV12-3 or TRBV12-4 to TRBJ1-5; tentative D call: TRBD1 (5 bases). The CDR3 loop spans 13 amino acids. Trimming cost V 7 bases and J 7 bases, with 14 bases left between them. CDR3 region: CASTGGYYQPQHF. In nucleotides, the CDR3 is TGTGCCAGCACCGGGGGGTATTACCAGCCCCAGCATTTT.

The sample holds a few counts of this clonotype. This chain connects TRBV21-1 to TRBJ2-5; no check of the table's D call, TRBD2, against the DNA was made. TRBV21-1 is labeled a pseudogene. The length of the CDR3 is 17 residues. The CDR3 sequence: CASSTPTRLAEQETQYF. CDR3 nucleotides: TGTGCCAGCAGCACACCAACCAGACTAGCGGAACAAGAGACCCAGTACTTC.

The chain links TRBV28 to TRBJ1-1, with D perhaps TRBD1 (5 bases). V was trimmed by 5 bases and J by 5 bases, leaving 18 bases between them. Per germline, CDR1 MDHEN and CDR2 SYDVKM. The CDR3 extends over 15 amino acids. CDR3 amino acids: CASSASLWGGTEAFF. The CDR3 DNA is TGTGCCAGCAGTGCTTCTCTCTGGGGCGGAACTGAAGCTTTCTTT.

The chain couples TRBV5-4 to TRBJ2-7; tentatively, D is TRBD1 or TRBD2 (7 bases each). The CDR3 loop spans 15 amino acids. The V end lost 3 bases, the J end lost 4 bases, and 17 bases lay between the germline ends. Germline lookup yields CDR1 SGHNT and CDR2 YYREEE (reference sequence). For the CDR3, the DNA is TGTGCCAGCAGCTGGGGAGGGACAGACGGGTACGAGCAGTACTTC. This encodes CASSWGGTDGYEQYF.

This chain links TRBV29-1 with TRBJ1-1; weak D call: TRBD1 (5 bases). With 1 base removed from V and 1 base from J, the gap between germline ends came to 10 bases. Germline V gene data show CDR1 as SQVTM and CDR2 as ANQGSEA. This CDR3 contains 14 residues. The chain's CDR3 is CSVEGVGTNTEAFF. The CDR3, as DNA: TGCAGCGTTGAAGGCGTGGGGACGAACACTGAAGCTTTCTTT.

This clonotype was seen a handful of times. This chain links TRBV10-3 with TRBJ2-2; TRBD1 matches 11 bases. In germline, CDR1 is ENHRY, CDR2 SYGVKD. V was pared by 3 bases and J by 5 bases, with 5 bases of the junction left unmatched. The length of the CDR3 is 16 residues. Here the CDR3 reads CAISDTRDRGTGELFF. CDR3 sequence (DNA): TGTGCCATCAGTGATACCCGGGACAGGGGGACCGGGGAGCTGTTTTTT.

V and J are TRBV25-1 and TRBJ2-7; no reliable D call. The V and J ends lost 2 bases and 2 bases respectively, with 7 bases between them. CDR3 size: 13 residues. Germline-derived CDR1 and CDR2 are MGHDK and SYGVNS. The CDR3 is CASSELDTYEQYF. Written as DNA, the CDR3 is TGTGCCAGCAGTGAACTAGATACCTACGAGCAGTACTTC.

This clonotype was observed a handful of times. This sequence joins TRBV15 and TRBJ1-2; unclear D gene. CDR3 length: 15 residues. Germline-derived CDR1 and CDR2 are LNHNV and YYDKDF (reference sequence). V was trimmed by 5 bases and J by 2 bases, leaving 15 bases between them. The CDR3 DNA sequence: TGTGCCACCAGCGGCGTAGAGGCGAACAACTATGGCTACACCTTC. Protein sequence: CATSGVEANNYGYTF.